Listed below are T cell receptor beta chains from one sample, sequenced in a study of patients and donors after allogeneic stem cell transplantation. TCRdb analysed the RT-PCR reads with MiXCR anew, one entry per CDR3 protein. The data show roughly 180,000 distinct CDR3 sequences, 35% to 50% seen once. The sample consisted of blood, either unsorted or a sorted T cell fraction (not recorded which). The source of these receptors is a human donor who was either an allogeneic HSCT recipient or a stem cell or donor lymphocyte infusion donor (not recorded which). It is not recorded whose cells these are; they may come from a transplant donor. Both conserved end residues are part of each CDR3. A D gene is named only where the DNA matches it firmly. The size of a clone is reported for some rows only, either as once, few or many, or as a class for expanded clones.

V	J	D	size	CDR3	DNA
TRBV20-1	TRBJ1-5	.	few	CSARGPATGPQHF	TGCAGTGCACGAGGGCCCGCAACAGGGCCCCAGCATTTT
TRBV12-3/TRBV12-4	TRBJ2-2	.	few	CASSPDGGTNTGELFF	TGTGCCAGCAGTCCCGACGGGGGAACGAACACCGGGGAGCTGTTTTTT
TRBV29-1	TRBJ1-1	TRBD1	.	CSVLTGGGTEAFF	TGCAGCGTTCTTACAGGGGGCGGCACTGAAGCTTTCTTT
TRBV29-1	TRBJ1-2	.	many	CSVEGGPYGYTF	TGCAGCGTTGAAGGCGGGCCTTATGGCTACACCTTC
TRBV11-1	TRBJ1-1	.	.	CASSAYKNTEAFF	TGTGCCAGCAGCGCATACAAGAACACTGAAGCTTTCTTT
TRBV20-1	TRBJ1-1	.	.	CSAHVSGTSVTEAFF	TGCAGTGCCCACGTATCGGGGACATCGGTCACTGAAGCTTTCTTT
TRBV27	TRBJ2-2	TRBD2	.	CASRAGTRSGELFF	TGTGCCAGCAGGGCCGGGACTAGGTCCGGGGAGCTGTTTTTT
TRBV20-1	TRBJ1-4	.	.	CSASGQANEKLFF	TGCAGTGCTAGTGGGCAGGCTAATGAAAAACTGTTTTTT
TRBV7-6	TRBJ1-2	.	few	CASSLAGGLDDYGYTF	TGTGCCAGCAGCTTAGCGGGGGGATTAGACGACTATGGCTACACCTTC
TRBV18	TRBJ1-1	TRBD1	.	CASSPPEGAKVDTEAFF	TGTGCCAGCTCACCACCGGAGGGGGCGAAGGTGGACACTGAAGCTTTCTTT
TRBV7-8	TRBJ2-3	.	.	CASSPTRGPPDTQYF	TGTGCCAGCAGCCCAACTAGGGGCCCCCCAGATACGCAGTATTTT
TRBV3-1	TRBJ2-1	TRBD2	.	CASSYRTSGRASDEQFF	TGTGCCAGCAGCTACCGGACTAGCGGGAGGGCCAGCGATGAGCAGTTCTTC
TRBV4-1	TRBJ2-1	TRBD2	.	CASSQDWPSGSYNEQFF	TGCGCCAGCAGCCAAGATTGGCCTAGCGGTTCCTACAATGAGCAGTTCTTC
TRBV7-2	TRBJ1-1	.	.	CASGTQGSLTTEAFF	TGTGCCAGCGGCACGCAGGGGTCACTTACCACTGAAGCTTTCTTT
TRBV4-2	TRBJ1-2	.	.	CASSASGTQANGYTF	TGTGCCAGCAGCGCATCCGGGACCCAGGCAAATGGCTACACCTTC
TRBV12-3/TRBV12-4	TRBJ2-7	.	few	CASSLPGLSYEQYF	TGTGCCAGCAGTCTTCCCGGGCTATCCTACGAGCAGTACTTC
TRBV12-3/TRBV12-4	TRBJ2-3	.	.	CASNPGLPPSTDTQYF	TGTGCCAGCAATCCGGGACTCCCTCCTAGCACAGATACGCAGTATTTT
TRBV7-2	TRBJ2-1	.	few	CASSSEAPYNEQFF	TGTGCCAGCAGCTCGGAGGCCCCCTACAATGAGCAGTTCTTC
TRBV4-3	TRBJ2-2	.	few	CASSRQGQNTGELFF	TGCGCCAGCAGCCGCCAGGGGCAGAACACCGGGGAGCTGTTTTTT
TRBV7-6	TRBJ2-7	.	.	CASSPGDPYEQYF	TGTGCCAGCAGCCCGGGAGACCCCTACGAGCAGTACTTC
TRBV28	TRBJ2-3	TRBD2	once	CAGTSGRATDTQYF	TGTGCCGGGACTAGCGGGAGGGCAACAGATACGCAGTATTTT
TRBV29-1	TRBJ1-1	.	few	CKTQQNTEAFF	TGCAAAACACAACAGAACACTGAAGCTTTCTTT
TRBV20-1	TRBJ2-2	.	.	CSARVQRNTGELFF	TGCAGTGCTAGAGTCCAGCGGAACACCGGGGAGCTGTTTTTT